These 17 T cell receptor beta chains originate from one sample sequenced in a study of identical twins. TCRdb redid the calling of the 5' RACE reads with MiXCR, one entry per CDR3 protein. The sample shows over 550,000 distinct CDR3 sequences, under 8.5% of them seen only once. A further study also used this sample, focusing on yellow fever vaccine responses in identical twins.

The sample taken for sequencing was PBMCs. The receptor source for this set is a young woman in good health.

Here the CDR3 DNA reads TGTGCCATCAGTGGGCAGCCGGATGGCTACACCTTC. Its translation is CAISGQPDGYTF. The chain links TRBV10-3 to TRBJ1-2; D gene unclear. Germline CDR1 is ENHRY and CDR2 is SYGVKD. CDR3 length equals 12 residues. V lost 4 bases and J 6 bases, leaving 9 bases between the germline ends.

This clonotype was recorded at least ten times. This chain uses TRBV4-1 with TRBJ2-2, with no clear D. Trimming removed 0 bases from V and 6 bases from J, with 5 bases in between. This CDR3 is built from 13 residues. CDR1 and CDR2 (germline): MGHRA, YSYEKL. The CDR3 region is CASSQDMPGELFF. CDR3 coding DNA: TGCGCCAGCAGCCAAGATATGCCCGGGGAGCTGTTTTTT.

This clonotype turned up a few times. The rearrangement joins TRBV24-1 to TRBJ1-2; D ambiguous. The CDR3 spans 13 residues. CDR1 and CDR2 from the germline V gene are KGHDR and SFDVKD. Trimming took 6 bases from V and 3 from J, leaving 10 bases between them. CDR3 loop: CATSPDGYYGYTF. The CDR3, as DNA: TGTGCCACCAGTCCGGACGGATACTATGGCTACACCTTC.

V gene TRBV27 combines with J gene TRBJ2-6; D is unresolved. Trimming left V 3 bases short and J 0 bases short, with 9 bases between. This CDR3 comprises 16 residues. The V gene's germline CDR1 is MNHEY and CDR2 SMNVEV (reference sequence). DNA of the CDR3: TGTGCCAGCAGTTTTGGCCATAACTCTGGGGCCAACGTCCTGACTTTC. Encoded protein: CASSFGHNSGANVLTF.

This clonotype was observed at least ten times. The CDR3 here is CASSLVETGELFF. The CDR3 DNA sequence: TGTGCCAGCAGCTTAGTCGAAACCGGGGAGCTGTTTTTT. The chain employs TRBV7-9 and TRBJ2-2; D not certain. Trimming cost V 1 base and J 5 bases, with 5 bases left between them. Germline-derived CDR1 and CDR2 are SEHNR and FQNEAQ (reference sequence). The CDR3 loop spans 13 amino acids. Looking up the rest from reference TRBV7-9 and TRBJ2-2 gives the full variable domain: DTGVSQNPRHKITKRGQNVTFRCDPISEHNRLYWYRQTLGQGPEFLTYFQNEAQLEKSRLLSDRFSAERPKGSFSTLEIQRTEQGDSAMYLCASSLVETGELFFGEGSRLTVL.

The chain couples TRBV28 to TRBJ2-1; D possibly corresponds to TRBD2 (6 bases). Germline CDR1 is MDHEN and CDR2 is SYDVKM. Trimming shortened V by 9 bases and J by 6 bases, and 12 bases separated the two germline ends. CDR3 length equals 12 residues. CDR3 sequence (DNA): TGTGCCAGTGGGGGGAGATCCAATGAGCAGTTCTTC. Residues: CASGGRSNEQFF.

This clonotype showed up just a few times. This sequence joins TRBV9 and TRBJ2-1; 7 nucleotides agree with TRBD1. CDR1 is SGDLS and CDR2 is YYNGEE in the germline V gene. The CDR3 sequence is 15 residues long. The J segment lost 7 bases and the V segment lost 0 bases, leaving 7 bases of the junction unmatched. The CDR3: CASSVDSGGKNEQFF. CDR3 nucleotide sequence: TGTGCCAGCAGCGTAGATTCAGGGGGTAAGAATGAGCAGTTCTTC.

This clonotype has just a few counts. The V call is TRBV10-3, the J call TRBJ2-3; 9 bases match TRBD2. Germline V gene lookup returns CDR1 ENHRY and CDR2 SYGVKD. The CDR3 extends over 20 amino acids. V was pared by 4 bases and J by 5 bases, with 22 bases of the junction left unmatched. In DNA form, the CDR3 reads TGTGCCATCAGTGGATCCTACCAAACCCTAGCGGGACCGCACAGAGATACGCAGTATTTT. The encoded protein is CAISGSYQTLAGPHRDTQYF.

This clonotype has a handful of counts. This chain links TRBV20-1 with TRBJ1-6, with D perhaps TRBD1 (6 bases). Trimming removed 0 bases at V and 6 bases at J, with 15 bases between. The CDR3 has 16 residues. Germline CDR1 and CDR2: DFQATT and SNEGSKA (reference sequence). The CDR3 reads CSARDTRGLSNSPLHF. The CDR3 DNA reads as TGCAGTGCTAGAGATACTCGGGGGCTCAGTAATTCACCCCTCCACTTT.

This clonotype was counted ten times or more. The chain recombines TRBV12-3 or TRBV12-4 with TRBJ1-3, with D hard to call. This CDR3 comprises 13 residues. Trimming took 1 base from V and 2 from J, leaving 3 bases between them. The chain's CDR3 is CASSLGPGNTIYF. In DNA, the CDR3 is TGTGCCAGCAGTTTAGGGCCTGGAAACACCATATATTTT.

This clonotype came up many times. The V call is TRBV20-1, the J call TRBJ2-5; D is possibly TRBD2 (6 bases). V shed 0 bases and J shed 2 bases, with 13 bases lying between them. Per germline, CDR1 DFQATT and CDR2 SNEGSKA (reference sequence). The CDR3 runs to 15 residues. The CDR3 sequence: CSARDTTSPQETQYF. The CDR3 DNA reads as TGCAGTGCTAGAGATACGACTAGTCCTCAAGAGACCCAGTACTTC.

This clonotype showed up many times. The chain employs TRBV29-1 and TRBJ2-5, with no clear D. Trimming cost V 5 bases and J 5 bases, with 12 bases left between them. CDR3 length equals 12 residues. Germline V lookup: CDR1 SQVTM, CDR2 ANQGSEA. The CDR3 region is CSVPEAVETQYF. In DNA form, the CDR3 reads TGCAGCGTTCCCGAGGCGGTGGAGACCCAGTACTTC. Supplemented by reference TRBV29-1 and TRBJ2-5, the full variable domain reads SAVISQKPSRDICQRGTSLTIQCQVDSQVTMMFWYRQQPGQSLTLIATANQGSEATYESGFVIDKFPISRPNLTFSTLTVSNMSPEDSSIYLCSVPEAVETQYFGPGTRLLVL.

This clonotype was seen repeatedly, ten times or more. The genes are TRBV6-1 and TRBJ2-1; the match to TRBD2 covers 8 bases. Losses at the gene ends were 6 bases for V and 4 bases for J; bases not matched to a gene: 8. This CDR3 contains 15 residues. The germline CDR1 and CDR2 sequences are MNHNS and SASEGT. CDR3 region: CASSRSGREYNEQFF. The CDR3 region has the DNA TGTGCCAGCAGCAGAAGCGGGAGAGAGTACAATGAGCAGTTCTTC.

The table lists this clonotype with a few counts. The chain links TRBV20-1 to TRBJ2-3; 9 bases line up with TRBD2. The CDR3 length is 14 residues. Germline V gene sequence: CDR1 DFQATT, CDR2 SNEGSKA (reference sequence). With 4 bases clipped from V and 4 bases from J, the junction kept 6 bases outside the gene matches. CDR3 region: CSATGLAPPDTQYF. The CDR3 bases are TGCAGTGCTACGGGACTAGCCCCTCCAGATACGCAGTATTTT.

The genes are TRBV11-3 and TRBJ2-1, with a tentative D call TRBD2 (7 bases). Trimming took 3 bases from V and 4 from J, leaving 19 bases between them. The CDR3 extends over 17 amino acids. From germline, CDR1 is SGHNT and CDR2 YENEEA. The CDR3 here is CASSFGLVGGGYNEQFF. DNA for the CDR3: TGTGCCAGCAGCTTTGGGCTAGTAGGGGGGGGGTACAATGAGCAGTTCTTC.

This clonotype was seen repeatedly, ten times or more. The rearrangement joins TRBV29-1 to TRBJ2-1, with D hard to call. The germline V gene has CDR1 SQVTM and CDR2 ANQGSEA. V lost 5 bases, J lost 7 bases, and 15 bases lay in between. This CDR3 is built from 13 residues. CDR3 sequence reads: CSVRPPTRNEQFF. CDR3 DNA: TGCAGCGTTCGACCCCCGACCCGGAATGAGCAGTTCTTC.

V and J are TRBV5-1 and TRBJ2-7, with 8 bases fitting TRBD1. Per the germline V gene, CDR1 is SGHRS and CDR2 is YFSETQ. V lost 4 bases, J lost 5 bases, and 14 bases stayed unmatched. CDR3 size: 16 residues. The CDR3 region is CASSPLAGTGIHEQYV. CDR3 nucleotide sequence: TGCGCCAGCAGCCCGCTGGCCGGGACAGGAATCCACGAGCAGTACGTC.